One sample yielded the 29 T cell receptor beta chains listed below, sequenced in a study of blood T cell repertoires in COVID-19. The data were produced by immunoSEQ multiplex PCR, yet TCRdb's version contains in-frame clones alone and is incomplete. The profile shows about 87,000 clones, 70% to 90% of them singletons. The sample comprised peripheral blood. These receptors all come from a man aged 35 to 55 with acute or convalescent COVID-19.

The chain combines TRBV13 with TRBJ2-7; TRBD1 might be the D (6 bases). The CDR3 sequence is 15 residues long. The ends were cut back, 0 bases at V and 3 bases at J, with 12 bases in the middle. Germline values: CDR1 PRHDT, CDR2 FYEKMQ (reference sequence). The CDR3 coding sequence is TGTGCCAGCAGCTTAGGCGGACAGTCCTTCTACGAGCAGTACTTC. Protein: CASSLGGQSFYEQYF.

The rearrangement uses TRBV5-1 and TRBJ1-6; 8 bases fit TRBD1. The ends lost 4 bases at V and 7 bases at J; junction bases unmatched: 4. Per germline, CDR1 SGHRS and CDR2 YFSETQ. This CDR3 is built from 14 residues. Written as DNA, the CDR3 is TGCGCCAGCAGCGCTGGACAGGGCAATTCACCCCTCCACTTT. This codes for CASSAGQGNSPLHF.

This sequence joins TRBV5-1 and TRBJ1-1; the match to TRBD1 covers 7 bases. The V and J ends lost 4 bases and 4 bases, in that order; junction bases with no gene match: 4. The CDR3 sequence is 13 residues long. Per germline, CDR1 SGHRS and CDR2 YFSETQ. For the CDR3, the DNA is TGCGCCAGCAGCCCGTACAGGGGCACTGAAGCTTTCTTT. Protein product: CASSPYRGTEAFF.

The CDR3: CAWSRLEDTQYF. In DNA, the CDR3 is TGTGCCTGGAGTCGTCTGGAGGATACGCAGTATTTT. V and J are TRBV30 and TRBJ2-3, with unresolved D. Germline V lookup: CDR1 GTSNPN, CDR2 SVGIG (reference sequence). Trimming removed 2 bases from V and 6 bases from J, with 9 bases in between. The CDR3 is made up of 12 amino acids. Full variable domain (missing parts from reference TRBV30 and TRBJ2-3): SQTIHQWPATLVQPVGSPLSLECTVEGTSNPNLYWYRQAAGRGLQLLFYSVGIGQISSEVPQNLSASRPQDRQFILSSKKLLLSDSGFYLCAWSRLEDTQYFGPGTRLTVL.

This clone turned up a few times. The genes are TRBV30 and TRBJ1-5; no reliable D call. The germline V gene encodes CDR1 GTSNPN and CDR2 SVGIG (reference sequence). The ends were cut back, 0 bases at V and 4 bases at J, with 16 bases in the middle. The CDR3 contains 16 residues. The CDR3 coding sequence is TGTGCCTGGAGTGTGGGCAGCTTCATCCTAAATCAGCCCCAGCATTTT. Protein sequence: CAWSVGSFILNQPQHF.

V gene TRBV3-1 (or the pseudogene TRBV3-2) combines with J gene TRBJ2-6, with 8 bases lining up with TRBD2. J lost 12 bases, V lost 0 bases, and 16 bases had no gene match. The germline V gene has CDR1 LGHDT and CDR2 YNNKEL (reference sequence). This CDR3 has 18 amino acids. In nucleotides, the CDR3 is TGTGCCAGCAGCCAAGATCCCCCTGTACTAGCGGAGCCGACCGTCCTGACTTTC. Amino acid sequence: CASSQDPPVLAEPTVLTF.

The rearrangement links TRBV29-1 to TRBJ2-3; 12 bases line up with TRBD2. This CDR3 comprises 14 residues. CDR1 is SQVTM, CDR2 ANQGSEA, per germline. The V segment lost 6 bases and the J segment 4 bases; nucleotides outside the gene matches: 5. The CDR3 is CSVPLAGGSDTQYF. For the CDR3, the DNA is TGCAGCGTACCACTAGCGGGGGGTTCAGATACGCAGTATTTT.

J is TRBJ2-7 and V is TRBV13; 11 nucleotides align to TRBD2. V gave up 5 bases and J gave up 7 bases; unmatched junction bases: 13. This CDR3 is 16 amino acids long. Germline V gene lookup returns CDR1 PRHDT and CDR2 FYEKMQ (reference sequence). The CDR3 DNA reads TGTGCCAGCAGCGCCGACCCCGGGACTAGCGGAAGGGAGCAGTACTTC. As protein: CASSADPGTSGREQYF. The full variable domain, its missing parts supplied by reference TRBV13 and TRBJ2-7, is AAGVIQSPRHLIKEKRETATLKCYPIPRHDTVYWYQQGPGQDPQFLISFYEKMQSDKGSIPDRFSAQQFSDYHSELNMSSLELGDSALYFCASSADPGTSGREQYFGPGTRLTVT.

This chain joins TRBV4-3 and TRBJ2-2; D uncertain. This CDR3 is 16 amino acids long. Germline CDR1 is LGHNA and CDR2 is YSLEER. V shed 0 bases and J shed 0 bases, with 8 bases lying between them. The CDR3 coding sequence is TGCGCCAGCAGCCAAGAGGCCCCCGCGAACACCGGGGAGCTGTTTTTT. It encodes CASSQEAPANTGELFF.

The chain carries TRBV6-9 and TRBJ1-1, with a weak D call TRBD1 (5 bases). Germline CDR1 MNHGY, CDR2 SVAAGI. Trimming removed 0 bases at V and 1 base at J, with 12 bases between. The CDR3 extends over 16 amino acids. In nucleotides, the CDR3 is TGTGCCAGCAGTTATTCCACCCGTGGGGCGAACACTGAAGCTTTCTTT. Translation gives CASSYSTRGANTEAFF.

The chain has TRBV6-1 and TRBJ1-3, with D maybe TRBD1 (6 bases). Trimming took off 1 base at V and 0 bases at J, with 22 bases between the two ends. This CDR3 has 20 residues. Germline V lookup: CDR1 MNHNS, CDR2 SASEGT. The CDR3 DNA sequence: TGTGCCAGCAGTGAAGGGACAGAGACCTTTTCGGTCCACTCTGGAAACACCATATATTTT. Amino acid sequence: CASSEGTETFSVHSGNTIYF.

V is TRBV3-1 (or the pseudogene TRBV3-2) and J is TRBJ2-3; 7 positions match TRBD1. Per germline, CDR1 LGHDT and CDR2 YNNKEL (reference sequence). The CDR3 length is 14 residues. V lost 5 bases, J lost 7 bases, and 9 bases stayed unmatched. The CDR3 nucleotides are TGTGCCAGCAGCGCGAACAGGGGATTCAATACGCAGTATTTT. The encoded protein is CASSANRGFNTQYF.

This chain links TRBV2 with TRBJ1-6; 7 bases map to TRBD1. V lost 5 bases, J lost 7 bases, and 14 bases stayed unmatched. The germline V gene has CDR1 SNHLY and CDR2 FYNNEI. The CDR3 has 17 amino acids. The CDR3 DNA reads TGTGCCAGCAGTCCAGACCCCTTTACAGGGGTGAATTCACCCCTCCACTTT. Translation gives CASSPDPFTGVNSPLHF.

The CDR3 nucleotides read TGCGCCAGCAGATCCCAGGGGGCGCCTACCGGGGAGCTGTTTTTT. Its protein product is CASRSQGAPTGELFF. V is TRBV5-1 and J is TRBJ2-2, with TRBD1 identical over 8 bases. Germline V gene lookup returns CDR1 SGHRS and CDR2 YFSETQ. This CDR3 has 15 residues. After removal of 5 bases from V and 5 bases from J, the junction contained 8 bases not matched to a gene.

V gene TRBV13 combines with J gene TRBJ1-2; D may be TRBD1 (6 bases). The V end lost 4 bases, the J end lost 7 bases, and 13 bases lay between the germline ends. Per germline, CDR1 PRHDT and CDR2 FYEKMQ (reference sequence). CDR3 length equals 13 residues. This CDR3 is CASSSSGERGYTF. In DNA form, the CDR3 reads TGTGCCAGCAGCTCATCAGGGGAGCGTGGCTACACCTTC.

V gene TRBV5-1 combines with J gene TRBJ2-7; 9 bases agree with TRBD1. The V segment lost 3 bases and the J segment 4 bases; nucleotides outside the gene matches: 8. Germline CDR1 reads SGHRS; CDR2 reads YFSETQ. The CDR3 has 15 amino acids. The CDR3: CASSSNGGQGYEQYF. The CDR3 DNA reads TGCGCCAGCAGCTCGAACGGGGGACAGGGTTACGAGCAGTACTTC.

There are a few counts of this clone. This sequence joins TRBV12-3 or TRBV12-4 and TRBJ1-2; D is unresolved. The V gene lost 1 base and the J gene lost 8 bases, with 8 bases spanning the gap. The CDR3 loop spans 12 amino acids. DNA of the CDR3: TGTGCCAGCAGTTTAGAGTCAGGAGGCTACACCTTC. Translating gives CASSLESGGYTF.

The chain employs TRBV30 and TRBJ1-2; D ambiguous. This CDR3 spans 13 amino acids. In germline, CDR1 is GTSNPN, CDR2 SVGIG (reference sequence). The V and J ends lost 5 bases and 4 bases respectively, with 14 bases between them. CDR3 loop: CAWCPGSGYGYTF. For the CDR3, the DNA is TGTGCCTGGTGCCCGGGCAGCGGCTATGGCTACACCTTC.

This chain links TRBV11-3 with TRBJ2-1; 9 nucleotides agree with TRBD2. This CDR3 comprises 16 residues. V trimming: 4 bases; J trimming: 5 bases; junction bases outside the gene matches: 9. Germline V CDR1 and CDR2: SGHNT, YENEEA. CDR3 sequence reads: CASSSQIAGAHNEQFF. The DNA for the CDR3 is TGTGCCAGCAGCTCCCAGATAGCGGGGGCGCACAATGAGCAGTTCTTC.

The CDR3, as DNA: TGTGCCAGCAGCCGTAGATGGCGGGCCGATCCCGAGACCCAGTACTTC. Translated, it gives CASSRRWRADPETQYF. This chain joins TRBV5-4 and TRBJ2-5; weak D call: TRBD2 (5 bases). The V end was cut by 4 bases, the J end by 5 bases, with 21 bases between. The CDR3 has 16 amino acids. CDR1 is SGHNT and CDR2 is YYREEE in the germline V gene (reference sequence). The whole variable domain, filled in from reference TRBV5-4 and TRBJ2-5, reads ETGVTQSPTHLIKTRGQQVTLRCSSQSGHNTVSWYQQALGQGPQFIFQYYREEENGRGNFPPRFSGLQFPNYSSELNVNALELDDSALYLCASSRRWRADPETQYFGPGTRLLVL.

This rearrangement joins TRBV6-5 to TRBJ1-3; the D gene is possibly TRBD1 (6 bases). Trimming took off 5 bases at V and 3 bases at J, with 14 bases between the two ends. Germline loops: CDR1 MNHEY, CDR2 SVGAGI. The CDR3 runs to 15 residues. The CDR3 coding sequence is TGTGCCAGCAGTCCCAGGGGCGTCCTTGGAAACACCATATATTTT. Translating gives CASSPRGVLGNTIYF.

This chain joins TRBV2 and TRBJ1-4, with 11 bases lining up with TRBD1. The germline CDR1 and CDR2 sequences are SNHLY and FYNNEI. The CDR3 extends over 14 amino acids. V lost 3 bases, J lost 8 bases, and 2 bases stayed unmatched. As DNA, the CDR3 is TGTGCCAGCAGTGACAGGACAGGGGGCGAAAAACTGTTTTTT. Protein: CASSDRTGGEKLFF.

The J gene is TRBJ2-7, the V gene TRBV13, with D perhaps TRBD2 (6 bases). V was pared by 2 bases and J by 0 bases, with 8 bases between. Germline CDR1 reads PRHDT; CDR2 reads FYEKMQ (reference sequence). The CDR3 has 14 residues. The CDR3 reads CASSLHGGSYEQYF. The CDR3 DNA reads TGTGCCAGCAGCTTACACGGGGGCTCCTACGAGCAGTACTTC.

This chain uses TRBV19 with TRBJ1-3; TRBD1 might be the D (6 bases). There are 17 residues in the CDR3. The germline V and J ends were trimmed by 7 bases and 0 bases, with 19 bases remaining between them. Germline V gives CDR1 LNHDA, CDR2 SQIVND (reference sequence). The CDR3, as DNA: TGTGCCAGTACCCGCCACGGGCAGGGGATCTCTGGAAACACCATATATTTT. Residues: CASTRHGQGISGNTIYF. Full variable domain (outside the CDR3, taken from reference TRBV19 and TRBJ1-3): DGGITQSPKYLFRKEGQNVTLSCEQNLNHDAMYWYRQDPGQGLRLIYYSQIVNDFQKGDIAEGYSVSREKKESFPLTVTSAQKNPTAFYLCASTRHGQGISGNTIYFGEGSWLTVV.

V is TRBV25-1 and J is TRBJ2-1, with unresolved D. V was pared by 4 bases and J by 5 bases, with 3 bases between. Germline lookup yields CDR1 MGHDK and CDR2 SYGVNS. This CDR3 comprises 11 residues. The CDR3 DNA reads as TGTGCCAGCAGTGCTAACAATGAGCAGTTCTTC. Translating it yields CASSANNEQFF.

The gene calls are TRBV4-1 and TRBJ2-5, with 11 bases identical to TRBD2. The CDR3 contains 16 residues. The ends lost 5 bases at V and 4 bases at J; junction bases unmatched: 9. Germline loops: CDR1 MGHRA, CDR2 YSYEKL. In DNA form, the CDR3 reads TGCGCCAGCAGCAAATCGACTAGCGGGAATGTAGAGACCCAGTACTTC. Translating gives CASSKSTSGNVETQYF.

The chain is built from TRBV12-3 or TRBV12-4 and TRBJ2-1; TRBD2 matches 9 bases. V lost 6 bases, J lost 8 bases, and 5 bases stayed unmatched. This CDR3 spans 13 amino acids. The CDR3, as DNA: TGTGCCAGCAGCAAGGGACTAGCAGATGAGCAGTTCTTC. It yields the protein CASSKGLADEQFF.

This chain uses TRBV11-2 with TRBJ2-7; D might be TRBD2 (5 bases). The V and J ends lost 1 base and 3 bases respectively, with 7 bases between them. Germline CDR1 SGHAT, CDR2 FQNNGV. The CDR3 extends over 13 amino acids. The CDR3 DNA follows: TGTGCCAGCAGCTTAGGTCGGGACTACGAGCAGTACTTC. Translation: CASSLGRDYEQYF.

V is TRBV25-1 and J is TRBJ2-1; 9 nucleotides match TRBD1. V was clipped by 6 bases and J by 2 bases; unmatched bases: 5. The length of the CDR3 is 15 residues. CDR1 MGHDK and CDR2 SYGVNS come from the germline V gene. The CDR3 sequence is CASRGDRATYNEQFF. Written as DNA, the CDR3 is TGTGCCAGCAGAGGGGACAGGGCCACCTACAATGAGCAGTTCTTC.